The entry below describes one T cell receptor (beta chain). Its target is not known. This entry comes from a study of identical twins. Study findings and constraints: Monozygotic twins shared more out-of-frame TCR alpha than recombination models predicted.

This CDR3 contains 13 residues. With 1 base removed from V and 5 bases from J, the gap between germline ends came to 6 bases. Germline V gene data show CDR1 as LGHDT and CDR2 as YNNKEL (reference sequence). Via MiXCR, TCRdb re-called the 5' RACE reads, giving one row per CDR3 protein. The table lists 1.5 million to 2 million distinct CDR3 sequences, less than 35% of them singletons. The chain recombines TRBV3-1 with TRBJ2-1, with D unclear. The sequenced sample consisted of cord blood. The origin of this receptor is a newborn girl in good health. In DNA, the CDR3 is TGTGCCAGCAGCCAAGGGTTCGACAATGAGCAGTTCTTC. Its protein product is CASSQGFDNEQFF.